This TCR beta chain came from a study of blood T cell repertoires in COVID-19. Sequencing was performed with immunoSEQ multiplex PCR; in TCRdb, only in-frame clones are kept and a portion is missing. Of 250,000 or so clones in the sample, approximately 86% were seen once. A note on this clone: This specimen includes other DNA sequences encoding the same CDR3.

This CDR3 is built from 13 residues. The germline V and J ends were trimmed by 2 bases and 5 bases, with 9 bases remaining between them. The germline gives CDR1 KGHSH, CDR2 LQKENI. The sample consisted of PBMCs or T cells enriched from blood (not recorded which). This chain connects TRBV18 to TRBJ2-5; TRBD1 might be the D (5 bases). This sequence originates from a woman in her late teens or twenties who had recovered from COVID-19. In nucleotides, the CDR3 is TGTGCCAGCTCACCAGGCAGGGCGGAGACCCAGTACTTC. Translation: CASSPGRAETQYF.